This is a list of T cell receptor beta chains from one sample in a study of blood T cell repertoires in COVID-19. Sequencing used immunoSEQ multiplex PCR; TCRdb keeps in-frame clones, though not all of them. Of about 54,000 clones in the sample, 81% are singletons; the top ten hold approximately 4.9%. Input material: peripheral blood. These receptors originate from a woman aged 55-69 years with acute or convalescent COVID-19. Each CDR3 is given with its conserved first and last residue. The D gene is left open where the match is weak. Size tells how often a clone was seen (once, few, many) or the class of an expanded clone, and some rows leave it out.

>TRBV6-2/TRBV6-3|TRBJ2-1|TRBD2|.
CASSYRLAGYNEQFF
TGTGCCAGCAGTTACCGACTAGCGGGATACAATGAGCAGTTCTTC
>TRBV6-5|TRBJ2-5|TRBD2|.
CASRGSGSQETQYF
TGTGCCAGCAGGGGCAGCGGGAGTCAGGAGACCCAGTACTTC
>TRBV12-3/TRBV12-4|TRBJ1-2|.|.
CASNLRGASGYTF
TGTGCCAGCAACTTGCGGGGGGCTAGTGGCTACACCTTC
>TRBV3-1/TRBV3-2|TRBJ2-3|TRBD2|.
CASSPGGGTDTQYF
TGTGCCAGCAGCCCCGGGGGGGGCACAGATACGCAGTATTTT
>TRBV5-4|TRBJ2-1|TRBD2|.
CASSSGGLEQFF
TGTGCCAGCAGCTCGGGGGGGCTGGAGCAGTTCTTC
>TRBV2|TRBJ1-3|.|.
CASTEQIYSGNTIYF
TGTGCCAGCACGGAACAGATTTACTCTGGAAACACCATATATTTT
>TRBV7-9|TRBJ2-5|TRBD2|.
CASRKREPSETQYF
TGTGCCAGCAGGAAGCGGGAGCCGTCTGAGACCCAGTACTTC
>TRBV5-8|TRBJ2-5|.|.
CASSFMRGRGETQYF
TGTGCCAGCAGCTTCATGAGGGGTAGGGGGGAGACCCAGTACTTC
>TRBV18|TRBJ2-1|TRBD2|.
CASSLIGGRASYNEQFF
TGTGCCAGCTCACTGATTGGCGGGAGGGCCTCCTACAATGAGCAGTTCTTC
>TRBV5-3|TRBJ2-3|.|.
CARSPPGHGAFSSTDTQYF
TGTGCCAGAAGCCCACCGGGACACGGAGCCTTTTCTAGCACAGATACGCAGTATTTT
>TRBV28|TRBJ1-5|TRBD1|.
CASSPTGGRLNQPQHF
TGTGCCAGCAGTCCAACAGGGGGACGACTCAATCAGCCCCAGCATTTT
>TRBV12-3/TRBV12-4|TRBJ2-7|.|few
CASRSDTYEQYF
TGTGCCAGCAGATCGGACACGTACGAGCAGTACTTC